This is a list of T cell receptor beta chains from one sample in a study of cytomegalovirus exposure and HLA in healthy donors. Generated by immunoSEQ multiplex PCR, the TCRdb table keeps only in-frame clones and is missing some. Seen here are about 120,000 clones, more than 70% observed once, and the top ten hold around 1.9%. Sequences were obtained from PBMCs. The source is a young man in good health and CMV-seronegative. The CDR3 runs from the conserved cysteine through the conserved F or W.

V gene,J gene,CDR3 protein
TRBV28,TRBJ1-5,CASSPYNQPQHF
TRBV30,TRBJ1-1,CAWSLSWNTEAFF
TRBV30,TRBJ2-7,CAWSGGRGADEQYF
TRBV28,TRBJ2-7,CASTRTGVPYEQYF
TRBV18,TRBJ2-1,CASSPPGLVGEQFF
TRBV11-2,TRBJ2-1,CASSRDQGLYNEQFF
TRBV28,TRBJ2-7,CASSPGLSSYEQYF
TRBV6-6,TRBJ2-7,CASSPQGVSYEQYF
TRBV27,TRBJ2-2,CATRDFVLGELFF
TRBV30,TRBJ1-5,CAWSETLGPGVERPQHF
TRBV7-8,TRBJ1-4,CASSLGGQTTNEKLFF
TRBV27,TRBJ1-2,CAVQDRGLGYTF
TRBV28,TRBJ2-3,CASSDLADLGTDTQYF
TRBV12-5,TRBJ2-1,CASVQRGFYNEQFF
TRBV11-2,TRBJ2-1,CASSPTPSSYNEQFF
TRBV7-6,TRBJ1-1,CASSGTGGGNTEAFF
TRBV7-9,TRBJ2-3,CASSPSGRDRGRADTQYF
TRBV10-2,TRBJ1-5,CASGELNQPQHF